The entry below gives a single TCR beta chain sequence along with its context. As yet, its antigen is unknown. HPV was found by MY09/MY11 PCR and dot-blot genotyping. This sample is part of a study of T cells in women clearing cervical HPV infection. Sequenced by immunoSEQ multiplex PCR; TCRdb stores in-frame clones only, minus some. This sample's clone table lists over 15,000 clones. The study's findings and limits: Richness differences could reflect unmeasured T-cell content per sample. A classifier using richness and V gene abundances reached an AUC of more than 0.75. CIN3+ cases had significantly higher TCR richness than controls; evenness did not differ.

The sample taken for sequencing was blood buffy coat. The clonotype comes from a woman aged 18 to 75 with a cervical HPV16 infection that either progressed to CIN3+ or cleared (not recorded which).

The sequenced CDR3 bases are TGTGCCAGCAGCTTGGGGGGGTCGAGTGGC. Translated, it gives CASSLGGSSG. The entire CDR3 protein is CASSLGGSSGYTF. V usage is TRBV7-2 and J usage is TRBJ1-2, with D possibly TRBD1 on 5 matching bases. The observed sequence ends 3 residues before the CDR3 terminus, with the missing tail filled in from the germline J gene. The CDR3 consists of 13 residues. The V and J ends lost 3 bases and 7 bases respectively, with 12 bases between them. Per the germline V gene, CDR1 is SGHTA and CDR2 is FQGNSA.